This paragraph reports one T cell receptor beta chain. Its specificity is unknown. This sample stems from a study of cytomegalovirus exposure and HLA in healthy donors. Regarding the study as a whole: The study designated 160 or so TCR beta chains cytomegalovirus-associated. Per published accounts, TCR beta sequences correctly predicted the HLA-A and HLA-B alleles of most subjects.

Both 60 Vbeta primers and 13 Jbeta primers went into the PCR. TCRdb's copy holds only in-frame clones and misses some; the assay was immunoSEQ multiplex PCR. The sample lists 70,000 to 85,000 clones, under 65% occurring once. The sample consisted of PBMCs. The receptor was isolated from a male donor in good health and CMV-seropositive.

CDR3 amino acids: CASSKQGLHSGELFF. CDR3 bases: TGTGCCAGCAGCAAACAGGGACTCCACAGTGGCGAACTGTTTTTT. The genes are TRBV21-1 and TRBJ1-4. TRBV21-1 constitutes a pseudogene. This CDR3 spans 15 amino acids.